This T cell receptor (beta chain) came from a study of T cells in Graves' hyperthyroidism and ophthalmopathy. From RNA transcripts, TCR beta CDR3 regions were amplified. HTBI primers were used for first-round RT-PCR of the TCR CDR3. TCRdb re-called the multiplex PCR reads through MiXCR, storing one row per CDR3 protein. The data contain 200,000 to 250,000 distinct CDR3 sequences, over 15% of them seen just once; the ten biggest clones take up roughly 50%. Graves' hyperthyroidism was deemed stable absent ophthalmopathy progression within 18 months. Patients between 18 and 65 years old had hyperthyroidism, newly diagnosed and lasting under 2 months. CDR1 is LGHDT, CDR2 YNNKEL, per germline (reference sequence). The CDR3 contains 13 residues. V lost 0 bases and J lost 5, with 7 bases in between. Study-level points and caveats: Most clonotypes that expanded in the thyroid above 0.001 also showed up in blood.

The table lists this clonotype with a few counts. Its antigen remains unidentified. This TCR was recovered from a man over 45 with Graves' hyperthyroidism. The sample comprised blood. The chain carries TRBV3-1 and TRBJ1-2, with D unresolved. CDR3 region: CASSQESEYGYTF. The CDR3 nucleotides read TGTGCCAGCAGCCAAGAATCGGAATATGGCTACACCTTC.